This section outlines one T cell receptor (beta chain) sequence together with its context. Its specificity is unknown. Naive CD4+ cells had CD25+ Tregs removed. Findings of the study overall: Tumor memory CD4+ T cell TCR gene usage clustered with blood and lymph node memory CD4+ cells and lymph node naive CD4+ cells. The larger cohort examined one V-J beta rearrangement, not whole repertoires.

After constant-region reverse-primer amplification, full-length variable regions underwent semi-nested PCR with Nested Universal Primer A. TCRdb reanalysed the 5' RACE reads using MiXCR and keeps one entry per CDR3 protein. The sample lists some 37,000 distinct CDR3 sequences; under 20% were seen once. Germline V CDR1 and CDR2: SGHTA, FQGNSA. The CDR3 covers 15 residues. V was clipped by 1 base and J by 4 bases; unmatched bases: 7. This receptor was taken from a female donor with breast cancer. The sequencing input was naive CD4+ T cells sorted from a lymph node. The subset here: naive CD4+ T cells, CD4+CD45RA+CD25-. J is TRBJ2-7 and V is TRBV7-2; 7 nucleotides match TRBD2. In DNA form, the CDR3 reads TGTGCCAGCAGCTTAGTTTGGGGGAGGGGTTACGAGCAGTACTTC. This gives the protein CASSLVWGRGYEQYF.